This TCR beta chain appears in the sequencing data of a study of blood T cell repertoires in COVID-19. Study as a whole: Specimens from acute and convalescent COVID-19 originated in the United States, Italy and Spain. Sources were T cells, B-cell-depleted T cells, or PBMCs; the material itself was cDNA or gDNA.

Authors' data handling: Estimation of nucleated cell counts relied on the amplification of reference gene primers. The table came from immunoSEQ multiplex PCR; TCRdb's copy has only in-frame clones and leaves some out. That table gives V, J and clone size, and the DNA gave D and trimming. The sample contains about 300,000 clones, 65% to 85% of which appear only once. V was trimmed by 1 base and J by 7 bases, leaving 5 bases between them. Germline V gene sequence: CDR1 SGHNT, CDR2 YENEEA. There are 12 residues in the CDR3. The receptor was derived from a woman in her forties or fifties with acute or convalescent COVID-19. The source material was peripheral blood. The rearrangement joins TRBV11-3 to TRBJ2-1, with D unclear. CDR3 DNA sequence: TGTGCCAGCAGCTTAGTCGAGAATGAGCAGTTCTTC. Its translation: CASSLVENEQFF.